The present T cell receptor (beta chain) was sequenced within a study of CD8+ T cells in alopecia areata. Overall study context: Grafted skin came from C3H/HeJ donors with spontaneous alopecia (roughly 6-13 months old) and was placed on roughly 7-10-week-old female C3H/HeJ mice.

Germline CDR1 is NNHDY and CDR2 is SYVADS. With 3 bases removed from V and 4 bases from J, the gap between germline ends came to 7 bases. This CDR3 contains 12 residues. General observations from the study: Besides other cells, scalp samples also yield sequences of resident alphabeta T cells from normal skin. Higher clonality than in normal scalp was seen in lesional scalp, especially alopecia totalis/universalis.

To note about this clone: Antigen specificity is unknown. The germline and genes are mouse ones. The read is 4 residues too short to cover the CDR3 end, so that end is filled in from the germline J gene.

The sequencing template was cDNA reverse transcribed from extracted RNA. Libraries were prepared by immunoSEQ multiplex PCR; TCRdb keeps only in-frame clonotypes and omits some of them. The sample counts under 350,000 clones, none seen once; the ten largest own around 1.2%. CD4, CD8alpha, NKG2D, NKG2ACE and other markers were used to sort pooled cutaneous lymph node cells. This receptor was taken from a C3H/HeJ mouse with alopecia areata. The mice in this strain carry MHC haplotype H2-k. Sequenced material: CD4+ T cells sorted from a lymph node. V is TRBV13-3 and J is TRBJ1-2, with D hard to call. CDR3 residues: CASSGVGSDYTF. Partial CDR3 DNA: TGTGCCAGCAGTGGGGTGGGCTCC.